The 9 T cell receptor beta chains below come from one sample, sequenced in a study of identifying expanded T cells in peripheral blood. Assay: immunoSEQ multiplex PCR; the TCRdb copy retains only in-frame clones and omits some. The repertoire holds 97,000 or so clones, roughly 88% seen once, with approximately 14% in the top ten. Sequences were obtained from blood. The source is a person aged 18 to 70 in good health.

The chain combines TRBV5-3 with TRBJ1-1, with 7 bases that match TRBD1. TRBV5-3 is an ORF for which the function is uncertain. The trim removed 4 bases at V and 5 bases at J, leaving 8 bases unmatched. The CDR3 has 14 amino acids. Here the CDR3 DNA reads TGTGCCAGAAGCACTACAGGGGCATGGACTGAAGCTTTCTTT. Translation: CARSTTGAWTEAFF.

This clone was seen a single time. V usage is TRBV28 and J usage is TRBJ1-1; 8 bases match TRBD1. This CDR3 region has 12 residues. With V trimmed by 6 bases and J by 8 bases, 5 bases remained unmatched. CDR1 and CDR2 (germline): MDHEN, SYDVKM. CDR3 residues: CASRGGQEEAFF. The DNA for the CDR3 is TGTGCCAGCAGGGGGGGACAGGAGGAAGCTTTCTTT.

The chain carries TRBV6-5 and TRBJ2-7; D might be TRBD1 (6 bases). Trimming took 7 bases from V and 3 from J, leaving 13 bases between them. CDR1 is MNHEY, CDR2 SVGAGI, per germline. This CDR3 contains 13 residues. The CDR3 sequence is CASKRDINYEQYF. CDR3 DNA: TGTGCCAGCAAAAGGGACATCAACTACGAGCAGTACTTC.

The V call is TRBV15, the J call TRBJ2-7; D may be TRBD2 (6 bases). Germline V gene sequence: CDR1 LNHNV, CDR2 YYDKDF (reference sequence). Trimming pared 9 bases from V and 3 bases from J, leaving 9 bases between. This CDR3 region has 11 residues. In DNA form, the CDR3 reads TGTGCCACGGGGACTTACTACGAGCAGTACTTC. Translated: CATGTYYEQYF.

Details on this clone: Other DNA sequences in the same sample also yield this CDR3. CDR3 in DNA: TGTGCCAGCAGTGTCCGGGACAGTTACGAGCAGTACTTC. Translated: CASSVRDSYEQYF. J is TRBJ2-7 and V is TRBV6-1; the match to TRBD1 covers 7 bases. The V gene end was trimmed by 4 bases and the J gene end by 4 bases; junction bases not matched to a gene: 4. The CDR3 runs to 13 residues. The germline V gene encodes CDR1 MNHNS and CDR2 SASEGT.

This sequence joins TRBV14 and TRBJ2-3, with D uncertain. Germline V lookup: CDR1 SGHDN, CDR2 FVKESK. V gave up 0 bases and J gave up 4 bases, with 5 bases separating them. The CDR3 has 13 residues. Here the CDR3 reads CASSQDGADTQYF. The CDR3 nucleotides read TGTGCCAGCAGCCAAGATGGGGCAGATACGCAGTATTTT. The full variable domain, completed using reference TRBV14 and TRBJ2-3, is EAGVTQFPSHSVIEKGQTVTLRCDPISGHDNLYWYRRVMGKEIKFLLHFVKESKQDESGMPNNRFLAERTGGTYSTLKVQPAELEDSGVYFCASSQDGADTQYFGPGTRLTVL.

The J gene is TRBJ1-2, the V gene TRBV18; perhaps TRBD1 as D (6 bases). The length of the CDR3 is 16 residues. Germline CDR1 KGHSH, CDR2 LQKENI. The ends were cut back, 3 bases at V and 4 bases at J, with 18 bases in the middle. The CDR3 here is CASSPPSFDRIYGYTF. DNA of the CDR3: TGTGCCAGCTCACCGCCTTCTTTCGACAGGATCTATGGCTACACCTTC. The full variable domain, with the rest looked up from reference TRBV18 and TRBJ1-2, is NAGVMQNPRHLVRRRGQEARLRCSPMKGHSHVYWYRQLPEEGLKFMVYLQKENIIDESGMPKERFSAEFPKEGPSILRIQQVVRGDSAAYFCASSPPSFDRIYGYTFGSGTRLTVV.

V is TRBV29-1 and J is TRBJ1-1; no reliable D call. Germline V gene data show CDR1 as SQVTM and CDR2 as ANQGSEA. V was pared by 4 bases and J by 1 base, with 4 bases between. This CDR3 region has 11 residues. CDR3 loop: CSVARNTEAFF. The CDR3 DNA follows: TGCAGCGTTGCCCGGAACACTGAAGCTTTCTTT.

CDR3 bases: TGTGCCAGCAGTTTAAGATCTGTGCCTAACTATGGCTACACCTTC. Its translation is CASSLRSVPNYGYTF. The rearrangement links TRBV2 to TRBJ1-2; D is undetermined. The CDR3 has 15 residues. Trimming removed 5 bases from V and 0 bases from J, with 13 bases in between. Germline V lookup: CDR1 SNHLY, CDR2 FYNNEI.